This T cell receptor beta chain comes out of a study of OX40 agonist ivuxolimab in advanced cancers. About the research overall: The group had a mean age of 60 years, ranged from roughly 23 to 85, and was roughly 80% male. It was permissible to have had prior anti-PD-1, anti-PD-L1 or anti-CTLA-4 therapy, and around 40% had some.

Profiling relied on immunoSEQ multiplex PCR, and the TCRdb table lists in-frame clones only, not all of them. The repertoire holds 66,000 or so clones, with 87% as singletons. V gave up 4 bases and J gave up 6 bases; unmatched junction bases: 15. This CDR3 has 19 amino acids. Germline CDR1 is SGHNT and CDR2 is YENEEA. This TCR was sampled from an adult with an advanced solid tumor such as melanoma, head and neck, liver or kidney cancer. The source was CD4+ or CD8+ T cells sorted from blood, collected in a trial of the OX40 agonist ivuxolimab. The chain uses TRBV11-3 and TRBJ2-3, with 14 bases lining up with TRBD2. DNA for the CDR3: TGTGCCAGCAGCTCAAGGCGTTCCGGGACTAGCGGGAGAACTGATACGCAGTATTTT. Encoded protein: CASSSRRSGTSGRTDTQYF.